The 10 T cell receptor beta chains below all came from one sample that was sequenced in a study of T cell repertoires in cytomegalovirus infection. Each CDR3 protein is one row after TCRdb ran MiXCR on the reads. Here the sample spans 200,000 to 300,000 distinct CDR3 sequences, approximately 13% being singletons. Sequenced material: PBMCs. The receptors were sampled from a human donor in good health (CMV status not recorded). Some clones in this sample may be carry-over from other donors' samples.

The CDR3 bases are TGCGCCAGCAGCCAAGATCAGGGTATGAACTATGGCTACACCTTC. It is translated as CASSQDQGMNYGYTF. The chain links TRBV4-3 to TRBJ1-2, with D tentatively TRBD1 (5 bases). The V end was cut by 0 bases, the J end by 2 bases, with 10 bases between. CDR3 length equals 15 residues. Per the germline V gene, CDR1 is LGHNA and CDR2 is YSLEER.

This clonotype showed up many times. This sequence joins TRBV7-2 and TRBJ1-1; D may be TRBD1 (5 bases). Germline CDR1 reads SGHTA; CDR2 reads FQGNSA. The V end was cut by 0 bases, the J end by 3 bases, with 11 bases between. There are 15 residues in the CDR3. The CDR3, as DNA: TGTGCCAGCAGCTTAGCGGGGGTGACGTACACTGAAGCTTTCTTT. As protein: CASSLAGVTYTEAFF.

This clonotype appeared a few times. The chain is built from TRBV19 and TRBJ1-3; 7 nucleotides line up with TRBD1. J was trimmed by 7 bases and V by 3 bases; bases with no gene match: 6. This CDR3 has 14 amino acids. From germline, CDR1 is LNHDA and CDR2 SQIVND (reference sequence). CDR3 nucleotide sequence: TGTGCCAGTAGTATCGAACAGGGGTGGAACACCATATATTTT. This translates into CASSIEQGWNTIYF.

This clonotype was found many times. The chain joins TRBV7-2 to TRBJ2-2, with 10 bases aligning to TRBD2. The CDR3 is 15 amino acids. Germline V gene data show CDR1 as SGHTA and CDR2 as FQGNSA. V was clipped by 4 bases and J by 5 bases; unmatched bases: 4. Here the CDR3 DNA reads TGTGCCAGCAGCTGGACTAGCGGACCGACCGGGGAGCTGTTTTTT. It is translated as CASSWTSGPTGELFF.

In its sample, this clonotype was seen many times. V and J are TRBV28 and TRBJ2-7, with 8 bases matching TRBD1. The CDR3 contains 14 residues. The trim removed 5 bases at V and 2 bases at J, leaving 5 bases unmatched. CDR1 MDHEN and CDR2 SYDVKM come from the germline V gene. CDR3 coding DNA: TGTGCCAGCAGTCGGACAGGGAGGCCCTACGAGCAGTACTTC. It codes for CASSRTGRPYEQYF.

Ten or more counts support this clonotype. The chain has TRBV2 and TRBJ2-2; the D gene is possibly TRBD2 (5 bases). The CDR3 is 14 residues long. CDR1 and CDR2 (germline): SNHLY, FYNNEI. V was trimmed by 8 bases and J by 6 bases, leaving 16 bases between them. The CDR3 loop reads CASSKEGTPGELFF. The CDR3 coding sequence is TGTGCCAGCTCAAAAGAGGGCACCCCCGGGGAGCTGTTTTTT. Based on the CDR3 plus reference TRBV2 and TRBJ2-2, the full variable domain is EPEVTQTPSHQVTQMGQEVILRCVPISNHLYFYWYRQILGQKVEFLVSFYNNEISEKSEIFDDQFSVERPDGSNFTLKIRSTKLEDSAMYFCASSKEGTPGELFFGEGSRLTVL.

The CDR3 here is CSATRRNQETQYF. CDR3 coding DNA: TGCAGTGCCACCCGACGGAACCAAGAGACCCAGTACTTC. V and J are TRBV20-1 and TRBJ2-5; D is unclear. The CDR3 totals 13 residues. Deletions cut 6 bases from V and 0 bases from J, with 11 bases between. CDR1 and CDR2 from the germline V gene are DFQATT and SNEGSKA (reference sequence).

This clonotype has at least ten counts. V gene TRBV7-2 combines with J gene TRBJ2-1; 10 positions match TRBD2. There are 15 residues in the CDR3. Germline assignment: CDR1 SGHTA and CDR2 FQGNSA. V trimming: 1 base; J trimming: 8 bases; junction bases outside the gene matches: 5. The CDR3: CASSLEREGFDEQFF. CDR3 DNA sequence: TGTGCCAGCAGCTTAGAGCGGGAGGGATTCGATGAGCAGTTCTTC.

This clonotype was recorded at least ten times. The chain uses TRBV7-2 and TRBJ2-3, with a tentative D call TRBD1 (5 bases). The germline CDR1 and CDR2 sequences are SGHTA and FQGNSA. V shed 4 bases and J shed 1 base, with 15 bases lying between them. The CDR3 has 16 amino acids. This chain's CDR3 is CASSSRVGVGTDTQYF. CDR3 in DNA: TGTGCCAGCAGCTCCCGGGTAGGGGTGGGCACAGATACGCAGTATTTT.

The chain recombines TRBV28 with TRBJ2-7; 12 bases fit TRBD2. The V segment lost 5 bases and the J segment 6 bases; nucleotides outside the gene matches: 5. The CDR3 is 14 amino acids. Germline V lookup: CDR1 MDHEN, CDR2 SYDVKM. CDR3 residues: CASSVTTSGSEQYF. The CDR3 region has the DNA TGTGCCAGCAGTGTAACGACTAGCGGGAGCGAGCAGTACTTC.